The 27 T cell receptor beta chains given below trace back to one sample, sequenced in a study of T cell repertoires in cytomegalovirus infection. From the reads, TCRdb called clonotypes with MiXCR, one entry per CDR3 protein. The repertoire includes 290,000 or so distinct CDR3 sequences, about 26% of them detected once, and approximately 15% sits in the top ten. The specimen was PBMCs. The receptors here all came from a human donor in good health (CMV status not recorded). Some clones in this sample may be carry-over from other donors' samples.

The chain couples TRBV7-2 to TRBJ2-1, with 9 bases identical to TRBD2. The J segment lost 9 bases and the V segment lost 2 bases, leaving 5 bases of the junction unmatched. The CDR3 runs to 14 residues. Germline V gene sequence: CDR1 SGHTA, CDR2 FQGNSA. DNA for the CDR3: TGTGCCAGCAGCTTAATAGCGGGAGTCAGTGAGCAGTTCTTC. Encoded protein: CASSLIAGVSEQFF.

In its sample, this clonotype was seen many times. The V call is TRBV7-2, the J call TRBJ1-2; D not certain. Germline V gives CDR1 SGHTA, CDR2 FQGNSA. The CDR3 loop spans 15 amino acids. Deletions cut 6 bases from V and 5 bases from J, with 19 bases between. The CDR3, as DNA: TGTGCCAGCAGGAACTCCGGTGTGGGCGGGTATGGCTACACCTTC. This codes for CASRNSGVGGYGYTF.

This clonotype has just a few counts. This sequence joins TRBV2 and TRBJ2-3; unclear D gene. The CDR3 runs to 14 residues. Between the trimmed V and J ends, which lost 5 bases and 6 bases, there was a span of 15 bases. Germline assignment: CDR1 SNHLY and CDR2 FYNNEI. The CDR3 loop is CASSMLQPGDTQYF. The CDR3 nucleotides are TGTGCCAGCAGTATGTTACAGCCCGGGGATACGCAGTATTTT.

This clonotype came up a few times. This chain joins TRBV20-1 and TRBJ2-6; the match to TRBD1 covers 8 bases. CDR1 DFQATT and CDR2 SNEGSKA come from the germline V gene (reference sequence). The V gene end was trimmed by 8 bases and the J gene end by 1 base; junction bases not matched to a gene: 13. The length of the CDR3 is 17 residues. CDR3 sequence reads: CSTFGQGWDSGANVLTF. CDR3 coding DNA: TGCAGTACTTTCGGACAGGGATGGGATTCTGGGGCCAACGTCCTGACTTTC.

V gene TRBV12-3 or TRBV12-4 combines with J gene TRBJ2-1; 11 bases agree with TRBD2. V trimming: 3 bases; J trimming: 4 bases; junction bases outside the gene matches: 5. There are 16 residues in the CDR3. CDR3 DNA: TGTGCCAGCAGTTTTATAGCGGGGGGGCCGTACAATGAGCAGTTCTTC. The encoded protein is CASSFIAGGPYNEQFF.

The genes are TRBV7-2 and TRBJ1-4, with D perhaps TRBD1 (5 bases). This CDR3 has 16 amino acids. The V gene's germline CDR1 is SGHTA and CDR2 FQGNSA. V gave up 1 base and J gave up 1 base, with 10 bases separating them. CDR3 in DNA: TGTGCCAGCAGCTTAGAGTCAGGGCTAACTAATGAAAAACTGTTTTTT. Amino acids: CASSLESGLTNEKLFF. Complete variable domain (other parts from reference TRBV7-2 and TRBJ1-4): GAGVSQSPSNKVTEKGKDVELRCDPISGHTALYWYRQSLGQGLEFLIYFQGNSAPDKSGLPSDRFSAERTGGSVSTLTIQRTQQEDSAVYLCASSLESGLTNEKLFFGSGTQLSVL.

This clonotype has ten or more counts. CDR3 in amino acids: CASSPQGPNTGELFF. The CDR3, as DNA: TGTGCCAGCAGCCCGCAGGGACCTAACACCGGGGAGCTGTTTTTT. The rearrangement links TRBV11-2 to TRBJ2-2; perhaps D is TRBD1 or TRBD2 (5 bases each). The germline CDR1 and CDR2 sequences are SGHAT and FQNNGV. CDR3 length: 15 amino acids. The V end was cut by 5 bases, the J end by 2 bases, with 12 bases between.

CDR3 residues: CASTTRGQGAGNTIYF. CDR3 in DNA: TGTGCCAGCACCACCAGAGGACAGGGGGCTGGAAACACCATATATTTT. The chain couples TRBV12-3 or TRBV12-4 to TRBJ1-3; 10 bases agree with TRBD1. The ends lost 7 bases at V and 2 bases at J; junction bases unmatched: 8. The CDR3 covers 16 residues.

The sample holds a few counts of this clonotype. The rearrangement links TRBV5-1 to TRBJ2-2; D gene uncertain. Germline loops: CDR1 SGHRS, CDR2 YFSETQ. The germline V and J ends were trimmed by 7 bases and 4 bases, with 14 bases remaining between them. The CDR3 consists of 14 residues. DNA for the CDR3: TGCGCCAGCTGCCTATTAGAGTTCACCGGGGAGCTGTTTTTT. Residues: CASCLLEFTGELFF.

The V gene is TRBV5-1, the J gene TRBJ2-1; D is unresolved. The CDR3 length is 13 residues. V lost 0 bases and J lost 1, with 2 bases in between. Germline V CDR1 and CDR2: SGHRS, YFSETQ. Written as DNA, the CDR3 is TGCGCCAGCAGCTTGGAGTCCTACAATGAGCAGTTCTTC. Its protein is CASSLESYNEQFF.

Comments on this clonotype: One end of the junction is discordant with germline, which a read error may explain. This chain connects TRBV29-1 to TRBJ2-1; weak D call: TRBD2 (6 bases). The CDR3 covers 13 residues. CDR1 and CDR2 from the germline V gene are SQVTM and ANQGSEA. The chain's CDR3 is CSVVRDSYNGQFF. For the CDR3, the DNA is TGCAGCGTAGTGCGGGATTCCTACAATGGGCAGTTCTTC.

J is TRBJ2-1 and V is TRBV5-1; D tentatively reads TRBD1 or TRBD2 (5 bases each). Germline-derived CDR1 and CDR2 are SGHRS and YFSETQ. The CDR3 is 15 residues long. V was pared by 5 bases and J by 0 bases, with 12 bases between. The CDR3 DNA reads TGCGCCAGCAGGGGGGACGGAACCTCCTACAATGAGCAGTTCTTC. Amino acid sequence: CASRGDGTSYNEQFF.

V usage is TRBV20-1 and J usage is TRBJ2-1; D is tentatively TRBD1 or TRBD2 (6 bases each). Trimming stripped 6 bases from V and 9 bases from J, with 24 bases between. CDR3 length: 15 amino acids. Germline CDR1 and CDR2: DFQATT and SNEGSKA (reference sequence). The CDR3 protein is CSATPYRGPSFEQFF. The CDR3 DNA is TGCAGTGCCACACCATATCGGGGGCCCTCCTTTGAGCAGTTCTTC.

In this sample, this clonotype turned up a few times. V and J are TRBV29-1 and TRBJ1-1; TRBD1 is a possible D gene (5 bases). Germline CDR1 reads SQVTM; CDR2 reads ANQGSEA. The CDR3 loop spans 14 amino acids. The ends were cut back, 0 bases at V and 7 bases at J, with 15 bases in the middle. The DNA for the CDR3 is TGCAGCGTTGAAGATCGAGCAGGGTCAAGTGAAGCTTTCTTT. Translating it yields CSVEDRAGSSEAFF.

V gene TRBV9 combines with J gene TRBJ2-7; 7 nucleotides line up with TRBD1. The CDR3 extends over 14 amino acids. V dropped 3 bases and J dropped 5; count of bases not matched to a gene: 8. Germline-derived CDR1 and CDR2 are SGDLS and YYNGEE. The CDR3 sequence is CASSAGQATNEQYF. CDR3 nucleotides: TGTGCCAGCAGCGCAGGACAGGCCACCAACGAGCAGTACTTC.

This clonotype was seen more than once but under ten times. The chain has TRBV11-2 and TRBJ2-7, with unresolved D. The V gene's germline CDR1 is SGHAT and CDR2 FQNNGV. Trimming shortened V by 1 base and J by 6 bases, and 7 bases separated the two germline ends. The CDR3 has 12 amino acids. DNA of the CDR3: TGTGCCAGCAGCTTAGGGGTACTCGAGCAGTACTTC. Residues: CASSLGVLEQYF.

This clonotype was detected only a few times. The V call is TRBV2, the J call TRBJ2-5, with TRBD2 as a possible D gene (5 bases). This CDR3 has 15 amino acids. Germline V gene sequence: CDR1 SNHLY, CDR2 FYNNEI. V was pared by 5 bases and J by 5 bases, with 18 bases between. In DNA form, the CDR3 reads TGTGCCAGCAGTAAGGGAGATAGCCTTTTGGAGACCCAGTACTTC. Translating it yields CASSKGDSLLETQYF.

The chain is built from TRBV28 and TRBJ1-1; D possibly corresponds to TRBD1 (5 bases). There are 12 residues in the CDR3. In germline, CDR1 is MDHEN, CDR2 SYDVKM. Trimming removed 10 bases at V and 8 bases at J, with 17 bases between. CDR3 in DNA: TGTGCCATTATTGACAGACCCAAGGAAGCTTTCTTT. Translating it yields CAIIDRPKEAFF.

The chain combines TRBV7-2 with TRBJ2-7; D may be TRBD1 or TRBD2 (5 bases each). This CDR3 region has 14 residues. Between the trimmed V and J ends, which lost 1 base and 7 bases, there was a span of 14 bases. In germline, CDR1 is SGHTA, CDR2 FQGNSA. CDR3 nucleotides: TGTGCCAGCAGCTTAGAAGGGGTCTCGGGGGAGCAGTACTTC. Its protein product is CASSLEGVSGEQYF. The full variable domain, with the rest looked up from reference TRBV7-2 and TRBJ2-7, is GAGVSQSPSNKVTEKGKDVELRCDPISGHTALYWYRQSLGQGLEFLIYFQGNSAPDKSGLPSDRFSAERTGGSVSTLTIQRTQQEDSAVYLCASSLEGVSGEQYFGPGTRLTVT.

Many counts were recorded for this clonotype. V is TRBV28 and J is TRBJ2-3; TRBD1 matches at 7 bases. J lost 0 bases, V lost 4 bases, and 4 bases had no gene match. CDR1 and CDR2 (germline): MDHEN, SYDVKM. This CDR3 is built from 15 residues. The CDR3 DNA is TGTGCCAGCAGTTCCCGGGACAGCAGCACAGATACGCAGTATTTT. Translating gives CASSSRDSSTDTQYF.

This clonotype was found many times. Likely a read error: the CDR3 ends without its conserved phenylalanine or tryptophan. The chain recombines TRBV7-2 with TRBJ2-2; 10 bases are shared with TRBD2. Trimming took 5 bases from V and 5 from J; bases not matched to a gene: 5. Germline V gene data show CDR1 as SGHTA and CDR2 as FQGNSA. This CDR3 region has 15 residues. The CDR3 bases are TGTGCCAGCAGCCAGCGGGGGGGCTATACCGGGGAGCTGTTTTCT. This codes for CASSQRGGYTGELFS.

V and J are TRBV28 and TRBJ2-7, with 13 bases that match TRBD2. Germline V lookup: CDR1 MDHEN, CDR2 SYDVKM. The J segment lost 5 bases and the V segment lost 6 bases, leaving 4 bases of the junction unmatched. The CDR3 covers 14 residues. Written as DNA, the CDR3 is TGTGCCAGCAGAAGGACTAGCGGGAGCCACGAGCAGTACTTC. Amino acids: CASRRTSGSHEQYF. Variable domain in full (rest from reference TRBV28 and TRBJ2-7): DVKVTQSSRYLVKRTGEKVFLECVQDMDHENMFWYRQDPGLGLRLIYFSYDVKMKEKGDIPEGYSVSREKKERFSLILESASTNQTSMYLCASRRTSGSHEQYFGPGTRLTVT.

The rearrangement joins TRBV6-6 to TRBJ2-6; D unresolved. V was trimmed by 7 bases and J by 1 base, leaving 5 bases between them. The CDR3 is made up of 13 amino acids. Looked up from germline, CDR1 is MNHNY and CDR2 is SVGAGI (reference sequence). The CDR3 reads CASTPSGANVLTF. CDR3 nucleotide sequence: TGTGCCAGCACCCCGTCTGGGGCCAACGTCCTGACTTTC.

The chain joins TRBV15 to TRBJ2-1, with D perhaps TRBD2 (7 bases). Germline CDR1 LNHNV, CDR2 YYDKDF (reference sequence). V was pared by 1 base and J by 2 bases, with 9 bases between. The CDR3 runs to 15 residues. The CDR3 loop is CATSRAGGPYNEQFF. The CDR3 DNA sequence: TGTGCCACCAGCAGAGCGGGGGGCCCCTACAATGAGCAGTTCTTC.

This clonotype was seen repeatedly, ten times or more. The V and J genes are TRBV7-2 and TRBJ2-7, with D perhaps matching TRBD1 (6 bases). Germline-derived CDR1 and CDR2 are SGHTA and FQGNSA. This CDR3 contains 14 residues. V was pared by 2 bases and J by 2 bases, with 10 bases between. CDR3 in amino acids: CASSLLGATYEQYF. CDR3 in DNA: TGTGCCAGCAGCTTATTGGGGGCTACCTACGAGCAGTACTTC.

The rearrangement links TRBV7-2 to TRBJ2-2; 10 positions match TRBD2. Germline CDR1 is SGHTA and CDR2 is FQGNSA. This CDR3 region has 15 residues. The V gene end was trimmed by 6 bases and the J gene end by 5 bases; junction bases not matched to a gene: 6. The DNA of the CDR3 is TGTGCCAGCAGATGGACTAGCGGATTTACCGGGGAGCTGTTTTTT. It yields the protein CASRWTSGFTGELFF.

V usage is TRBV7-2 and J usage is TRBJ2-7; 7 bases fit TRBD2. V lost 3 bases and J lost 3; bases outside the gene matches: 5. Germline V gene sequence: CDR1 SGHTA, CDR2 FQGNSA. This CDR3 is 14 amino acids long. Here the CDR3 reads CASSFTSSGYEQYF. The DNA for the CDR3 is TGTGCCAGCAGCTTCACATCTAGCGGCTACGAGCAGTACTTC.